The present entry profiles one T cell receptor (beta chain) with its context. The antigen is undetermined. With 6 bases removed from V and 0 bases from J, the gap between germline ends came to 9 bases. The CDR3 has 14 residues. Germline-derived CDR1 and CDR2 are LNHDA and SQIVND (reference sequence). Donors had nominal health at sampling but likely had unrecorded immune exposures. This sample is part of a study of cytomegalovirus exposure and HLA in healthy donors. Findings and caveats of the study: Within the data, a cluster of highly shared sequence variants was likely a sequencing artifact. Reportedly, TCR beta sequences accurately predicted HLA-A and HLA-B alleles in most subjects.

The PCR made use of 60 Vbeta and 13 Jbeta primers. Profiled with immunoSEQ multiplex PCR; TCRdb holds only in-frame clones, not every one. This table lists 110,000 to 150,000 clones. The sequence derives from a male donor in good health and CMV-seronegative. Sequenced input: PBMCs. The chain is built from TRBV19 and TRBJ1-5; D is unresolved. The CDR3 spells CASRTGPSNQPQHF. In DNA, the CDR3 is TGTGCCAGTAGAACCGGTCCTAGCAATCAGCCCCAGCATTTT.